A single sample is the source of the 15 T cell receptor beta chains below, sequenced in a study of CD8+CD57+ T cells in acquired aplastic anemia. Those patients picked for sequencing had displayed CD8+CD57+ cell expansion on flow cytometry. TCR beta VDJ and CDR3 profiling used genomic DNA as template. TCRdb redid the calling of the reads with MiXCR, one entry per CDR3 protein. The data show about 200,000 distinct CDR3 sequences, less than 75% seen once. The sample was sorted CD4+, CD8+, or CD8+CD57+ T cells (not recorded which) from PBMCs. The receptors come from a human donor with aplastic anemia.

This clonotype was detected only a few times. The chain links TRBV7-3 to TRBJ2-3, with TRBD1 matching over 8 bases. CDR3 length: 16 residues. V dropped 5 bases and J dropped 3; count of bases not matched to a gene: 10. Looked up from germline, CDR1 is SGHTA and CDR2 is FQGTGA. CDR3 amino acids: CASSKDRGIRTDTQYF. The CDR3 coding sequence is TGTGCCAGCAGCAAAGACAGGGGTATCAGAACAGATACGCAGTATTTT.

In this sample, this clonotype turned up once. The CDR3 is CAIKPQGATYEQYF. CDR3 sequence (DNA): TGTGCCATCAAGCCACAGGGGGCCACCTACGAGCAGTACTTC. The chain has TRBV10-3 and TRBJ2-7, with 9 nucleotides matching TRBD1. Germline V gene data show CDR1 as ENHRY and CDR2 as SYGVKD. The CDR3 covers 14 residues. The J segment lost 2 bases and the V segment lost 7 bases, leaving 6 bases of the junction unmatched.

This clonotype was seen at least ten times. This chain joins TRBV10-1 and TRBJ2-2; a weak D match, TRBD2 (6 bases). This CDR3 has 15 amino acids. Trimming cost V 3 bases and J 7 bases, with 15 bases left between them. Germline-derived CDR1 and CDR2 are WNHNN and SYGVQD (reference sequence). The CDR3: CASSEGSSAVGELFF. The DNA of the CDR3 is TGCGCCAGCAGTGAAGGGTCTAGCGCGGTCGGGGAGCTGTTTTTT.

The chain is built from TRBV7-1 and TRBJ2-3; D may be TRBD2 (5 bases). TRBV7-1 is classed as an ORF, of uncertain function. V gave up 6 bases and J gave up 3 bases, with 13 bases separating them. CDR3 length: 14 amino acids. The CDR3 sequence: CASSTAVGTDTQYF. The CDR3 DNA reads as TGTGCCAGCAGTACAGCGGTGGGGACAGATACGCAGTATTTT.

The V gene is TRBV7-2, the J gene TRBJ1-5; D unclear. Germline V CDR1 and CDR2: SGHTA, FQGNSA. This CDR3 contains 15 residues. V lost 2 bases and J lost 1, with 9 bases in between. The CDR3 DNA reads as TGTGCCAGCAGCTTAAGTTGGGGAAGCAATCAGCCCCAGCATTTT. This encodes CASSLSWGSNQPQHF. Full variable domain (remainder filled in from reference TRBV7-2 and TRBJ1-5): GAGVSQSPSNKVTEKGKDVELRCDPISGHTALYWYRQSLGQGLEFLIYFQGNSAPDKSGLPSDRFSAERTGGSVSTLTIQRTQQEDSAVYLCASSLSWGSNQPQHFGDGTRLSIL.

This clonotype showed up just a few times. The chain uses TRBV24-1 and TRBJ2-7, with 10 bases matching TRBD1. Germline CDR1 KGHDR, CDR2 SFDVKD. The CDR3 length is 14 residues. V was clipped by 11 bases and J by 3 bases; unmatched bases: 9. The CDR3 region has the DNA TGTGCCAGCTCGCCGACAGGGGGCAGCTACGAGCAGTACTTC. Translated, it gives CASSPTGGSYEQYF.

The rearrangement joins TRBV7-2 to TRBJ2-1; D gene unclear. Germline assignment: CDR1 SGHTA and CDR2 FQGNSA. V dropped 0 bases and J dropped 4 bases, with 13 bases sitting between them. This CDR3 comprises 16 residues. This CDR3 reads CASSLAPGPSYNEQFF. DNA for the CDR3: TGTGCCAGCAGCTTAGCCCCTGGGCCCTCGTACAATGAGCAGTTCTTC.

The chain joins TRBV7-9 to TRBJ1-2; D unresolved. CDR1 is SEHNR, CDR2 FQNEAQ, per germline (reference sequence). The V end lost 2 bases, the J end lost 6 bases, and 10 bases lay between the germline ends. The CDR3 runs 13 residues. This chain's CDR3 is CASSLKEADGYTF. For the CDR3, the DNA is TGTGCCAGCAGCTTAAAGGAGGCTGATGGCTACACCTTC.

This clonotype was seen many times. The DNA of the CDR3 is TGTGCCAGCAGCTTGGAGGGGGGGGGGGTAGATACGCAGTATTTT. Translation gives CASSLEGGGVDTQYF. J is TRBJ2-3 and V is TRBV5-6; possible D gene TRBD2, 7 bases. This CDR3 has 15 amino acids. V dropped 0 bases and J dropped 5 bases, with 13 bases sitting between them. Germline lookup yields CDR1 SGHDT and CDR2 YYEEEE.

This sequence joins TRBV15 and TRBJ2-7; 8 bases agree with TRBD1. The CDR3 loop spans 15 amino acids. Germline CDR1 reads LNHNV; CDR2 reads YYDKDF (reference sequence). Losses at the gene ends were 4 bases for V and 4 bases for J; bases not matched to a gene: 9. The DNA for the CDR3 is TGTGCCACCAGCACCGTCGGTCAGGGGGCTTACGAGCAGTACTTC. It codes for CATSTVGQGAYEQYF. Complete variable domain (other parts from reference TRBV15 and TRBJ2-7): DAMVIQNPRYQVTQFGKPVTLSCSQTLNHNVMYWYQQKSSQAPKLLFHYYDKDFNNEADTPDNFQSRRPNTSFCFLDIRSPGLGDTAMYLCATSTVGQGAYEQYFGPGTRLTVT.

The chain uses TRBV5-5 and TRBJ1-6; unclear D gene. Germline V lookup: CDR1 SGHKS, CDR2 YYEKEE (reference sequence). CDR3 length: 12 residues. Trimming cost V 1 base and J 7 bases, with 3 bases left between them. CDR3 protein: CASSLTNSPLHF. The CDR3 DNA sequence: TGTGCCAGCAGCTTGACAAATTCACCCCTCCACTTT. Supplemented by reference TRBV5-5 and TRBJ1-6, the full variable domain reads DAGVTQSPTHLIKTRGQQVTLRCSPISGHKSVSWYQQVLGQGPQFIFQYYEKEERGRGNFPDRFSARQFPNYSSELNVNALLLGDSALYLCASSLTNSPLHFGNGTRLTVT.

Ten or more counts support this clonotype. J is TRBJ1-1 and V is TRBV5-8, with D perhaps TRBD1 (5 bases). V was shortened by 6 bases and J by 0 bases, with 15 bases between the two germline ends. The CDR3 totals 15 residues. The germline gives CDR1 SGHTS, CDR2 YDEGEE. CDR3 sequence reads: CASTPGRGMNTEAFF. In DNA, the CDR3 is TGTGCCAGCACCCCAGGGAGAGGCATGAACACTGAAGCTTTCTTT.

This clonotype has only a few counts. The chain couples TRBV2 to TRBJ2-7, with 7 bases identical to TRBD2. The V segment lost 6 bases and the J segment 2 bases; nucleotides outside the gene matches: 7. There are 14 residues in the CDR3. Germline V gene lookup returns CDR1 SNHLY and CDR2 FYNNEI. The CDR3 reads CASRGGGNTYEQYF. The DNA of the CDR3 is TGTGCCAGCAGGGGGGGGGGGAACACCTACGAGCAGTACTTC. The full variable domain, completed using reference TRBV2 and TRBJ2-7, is EPEVTQTPSHQVTQMGQEVILRCVPISNHLYFYWYRQILGQKVEFLVSFYNNEISEKSEIFDDQFSVERPDGSNFTLKIRSTKLEDSAMYFCASRGGGNTYEQYFGPGTRLTVT.

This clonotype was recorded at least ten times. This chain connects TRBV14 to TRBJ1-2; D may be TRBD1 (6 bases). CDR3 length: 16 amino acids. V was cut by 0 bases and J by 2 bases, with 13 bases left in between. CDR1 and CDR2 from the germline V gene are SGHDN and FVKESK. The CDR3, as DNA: TGTGCCAGCAGCCAAGATAGGGGGGTACCAAACTATGGCTACACCTTC. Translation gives CASSQDRGVPNYGYTF.

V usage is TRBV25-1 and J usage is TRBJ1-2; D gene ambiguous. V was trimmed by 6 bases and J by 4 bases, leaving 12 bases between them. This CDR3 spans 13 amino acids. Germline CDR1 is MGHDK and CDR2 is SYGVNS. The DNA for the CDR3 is TGTGCCAGCAGCCGACTGGGGTTCTATGGCTACACCTTC. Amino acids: CASSRLGFYGYTF.